This is a list of T cell receptor beta chains from one sample in a study of ipilimumab plus nivolumab after autologous stem cell transplantation. Sequencing used immunoSEQ multiplex PCR; TCRdb keeps in-frame clones, though not all of them. The sample lists fewer than 85,000 clones, approximately 86% seen once, with roughly 2% in the top ten. The sequenced sample was PBMCs, obtained in a trial of ipilimumab plus nivolumab as post-transplant consolidation. These receptors all come from a male donor with diffuse large B-cell lymphoma. The CDR3 runs from the conserved cysteine through the conserved F or W. A D gene is named only where the DNA matches it firmly. The listing skips clone size in some rows; elsewhere it reads once, few, many or a size class.

j_call v_call d_call clone_size cdr3_nt cdr3_aa
TRBJ2-6 TRBV28 - - TGTGCCAGCAGGGACCGGGCCTCCTCTGGGGCCAACGTCCTGACTTTC CASRDRASSGANVLTF
TRBJ2-6 TRBV6-6 TRBD2 - TGTGCCAGCAGTTACGGGGGGGGCTCTGGGGCCAACGTCCTGACTTTC CASSYGGGSGANVLTF
TRBJ1-1 TRBV18 - - TGTGCCAGCTCACCGACAGCAAACACTGAAGCTTTCTTT CASSPTANTEAFF
TRBJ2-4 TRBV2 TRBD2 - TGTGCCAGCAGTGAGAAGGTAGCGGGGGGGCCCAAAAACATTCAGTACTTC CASSEKVAGGPKNIQYF
TRBJ2-5 TRBV6-5 TRBD2 - TGTGCCAGCCAAACTAGCGGGGGGGGTCAAGAGACCCAGTACTTC CASQTSGGGQETQYF
TRBJ1-2 TRBV28 - few TGTGCCAGCAGCTTGCCCGGTTTTTATGGCTACACCTTC CASSLPGFYGYTF
TRBJ1-5 TRBV7-7 - few TGTGCTCTAGGTAAGCGGGTGAGTCAGCCCCAGCATTTT CALGKRVSQPQHF
TRBJ1-5 TRBV6-1 - - TGTGCCAGCAGTGGAACCCAGTTTTTTAGCAATCAGCCCCAGCATTTT CASSGTQFFSNQPQHF
TRBJ1-3 TRBV11-2 TRBD1 - TGTGCCAGCAGCTTAGTAACAGGGGGCTATGTTAACACCATATATTTT CASSLVTGGYVNTIYF
TRBJ2-5 TRBV14 - - TGTGCCAGCAGCCATAGGGTTGCGGGGGCAAGGAAAGAGACCCAGTACTTC CASSHRVAGARKETQYF
TRBJ1-2 TRBV2 - - TGTGCCAGCAGTGATTTTCGGGGAGCGAGCGGCTACACCTTC CASSDFRGASGYTF
TRBJ2-1 TRBV2 - - TGTGCCAGCAGTGAAGAGATGATTTTGGGGTTCTTC CASSEEMILGFF
TRBJ1-4 TRBV5-8 - - TGTGCCAGCACCCCCGACACGGGGGGGGAACTGTTTTTT CASTPDTGGELFF
TRBJ2-1 TRBV18 - - TGTGCCAGCTCACCCAGGGACACCCATCTAGAGCAGTTCTTC CASSPRDTHLEQFF
TRBJ2-5 TRBV29-1 - - TGCAGCGTTGAAAGGGGGGGGCGGGGGCGAGAGACCCAGTACTTC CSVERGGRGRETQYF
TRBJ1-6 TRBV6-6 - few TGTGCCAGCAGTTACTCGAATCTCAGTCGGTCACCCCTCCACTTT CASSYSNLSRSPLHF
TRBJ2-7 TRBV6-1 - - TGTGCCAGCAGTGGTCCCGGGACAAGATCCTACGAGCAGTACTTC CASSGPGTRSYEQYF
TRBJ2-1 TRBV5-6 TRBD1 - TGTGCCAGCAGCTCTCTAACGAATACAGGGGACAATGAGCAGTTCTTC CASSSLTNTGDNEQFF
TRBJ2-5 TRBV7-2 TRBD2 - TGTGCCAGCAGCTCAGTAGCGGGGGGGTGGGAGGAGACCCAGTACTTC CASSSVAGGWEETQYF
TRBJ1-4 TRBV30 - - TGTGCCTGGACCGCACGTCGGGGGACTAATGAAAAACTGTCTTTT CAWTARRGTNEKLSF
TRBJ1-2 TRBV11-2 - - TGTGCCAGCAGCCCACTGGGCAACTATGGCTACACCTTC CASSPLGNYGYTF
TRBJ1-2 TRBV11-2 TRBD1 - TGTGCCAGCAGCAAACAGGGGGTTGACTATGGCTACACCTTC CASSKQGVDYGYTF